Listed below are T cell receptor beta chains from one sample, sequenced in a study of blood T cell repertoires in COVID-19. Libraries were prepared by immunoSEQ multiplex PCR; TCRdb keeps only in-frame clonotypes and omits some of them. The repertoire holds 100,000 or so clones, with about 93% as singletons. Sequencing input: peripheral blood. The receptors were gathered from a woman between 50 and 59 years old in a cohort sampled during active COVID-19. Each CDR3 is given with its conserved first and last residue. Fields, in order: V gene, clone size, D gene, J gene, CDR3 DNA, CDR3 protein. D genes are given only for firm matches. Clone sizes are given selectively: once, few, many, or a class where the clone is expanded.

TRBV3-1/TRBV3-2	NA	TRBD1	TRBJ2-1	TGTGCCAGCAGCCAAGGGGACAGGGGGCAATTCGATGAGCAGTTCTTC	CASSQGDRGQFDEQFF
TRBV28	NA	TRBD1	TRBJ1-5	TGTGCCAGCATACCTGGGACAGGGGGGAATCAGCCCCAGCATTTT	CASIPGTGGNQPQHF
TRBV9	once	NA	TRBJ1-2	TGTGCCAGCAGCCTTAATTATGGCTACACCTTC	CASSLNYGYTF
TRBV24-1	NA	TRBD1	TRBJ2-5	TGTGCCACCAGTGCTAGACAGGGGGCTGGAGAGACCCAGTACTTC	CATSARQGAGETQYF
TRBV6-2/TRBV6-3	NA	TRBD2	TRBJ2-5	TGTGCCAGCAGTTTTAGCGGGGGGTCTCGAACCCAGTACTTC	CASSFSGGSRTQYF
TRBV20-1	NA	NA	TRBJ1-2	TGCAGTGCTAGTAAAGCGACTAACTATGGCTACACCTTC	CSASKATNYGYTF
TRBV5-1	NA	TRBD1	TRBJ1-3	TGCGCCAGCAGCTTGAGCCAAGGGGGCAGCGGAAACACCATATATTTT	CASSLSQGGSGNTIYF
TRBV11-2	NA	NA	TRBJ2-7	TGTGCCAGCAGCTTAGGGGCCGACTACGAGCAGTACTTC	CASSLGADYEQYF
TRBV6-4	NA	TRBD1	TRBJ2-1	TGTGCCAGCAGTGAAACAGGGGGCGCTGAGCGGGGCCCCCAGTTCTTC	CASSETGGAERGPQFF
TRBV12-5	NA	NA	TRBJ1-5	TGTGCTAGTGGTTACGGACAGTCGCCTAATCAGCCCCAGCATTTT	CASGYGQSPNQPQHF
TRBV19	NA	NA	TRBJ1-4	TGTGCCAGTAGTCTTACGGGGGTTGGTGAAAAACTGTTTTTT	CASSLTGVGEKLFF
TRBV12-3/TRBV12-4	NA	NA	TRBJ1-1	TGTGCCAGCAGAGGGGGATCTACTTTCTTT	CASRGGSTFF
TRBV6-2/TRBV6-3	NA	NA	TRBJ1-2	TGTGCCAGCAGTCCCGGCCTGGCGGTTGGTAACTATGGCTACACCTTC	CASSPGLAVGNYGYTF
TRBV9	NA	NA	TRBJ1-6	TGTGCCAGCAGCCCCGTAACAGGGTATTCACCCCTCCACTTT	CASSPVTGYSPLHF
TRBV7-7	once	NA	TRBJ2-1	TGTGCTAGCAGTCTCAGGTTAAGCTCCTACAATGAGCAGTTCTTC	CASSLRLSSYNEQFF
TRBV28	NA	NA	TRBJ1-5	TGTGCCAGCAGTTTAGGGCAGGGCATGGAGCCCCAGCATTTT	CASSLGQGMEPQHF
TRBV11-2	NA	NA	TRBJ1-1	TGTGCCAGCAGCACAACTAGGATGCCTTTCTTT	CASSTTRMPFF
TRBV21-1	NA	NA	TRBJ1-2	TGTGCCAGCCTCACCGGGGGGGGGCGAGACTATGGCTACACCTTC	CASLTGGGRDYGYTF
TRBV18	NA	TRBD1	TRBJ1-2	TGTGCCAGCTCACCTAGCGGACAGGGGTACACCTTC	CASSPSGQGYTF
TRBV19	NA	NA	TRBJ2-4	TGTGCCAGTAGCTTTGGACAGCGGTTTGCCAAAAACATTCAGTACTTC	CASSFGQRFAKNIQYF